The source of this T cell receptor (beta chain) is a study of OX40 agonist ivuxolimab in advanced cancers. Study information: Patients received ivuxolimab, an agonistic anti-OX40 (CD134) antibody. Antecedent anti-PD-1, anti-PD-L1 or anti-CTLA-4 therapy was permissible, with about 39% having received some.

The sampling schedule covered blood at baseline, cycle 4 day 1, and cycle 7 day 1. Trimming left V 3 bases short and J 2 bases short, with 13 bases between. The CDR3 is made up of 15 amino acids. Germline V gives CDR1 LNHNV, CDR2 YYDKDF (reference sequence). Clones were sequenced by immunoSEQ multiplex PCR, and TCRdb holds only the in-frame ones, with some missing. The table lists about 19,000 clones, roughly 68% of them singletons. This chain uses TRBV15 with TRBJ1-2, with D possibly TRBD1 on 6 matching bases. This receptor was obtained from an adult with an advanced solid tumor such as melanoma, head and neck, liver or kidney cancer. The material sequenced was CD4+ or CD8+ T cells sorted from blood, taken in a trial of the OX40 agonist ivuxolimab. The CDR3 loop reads CATSRSRGSNYGYTF. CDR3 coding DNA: TGTGCCACCAGCAGGAGCAGGGGTTCCAACTATGGCTACACCTTC.